Below, 13 T cell receptor beta chains from the same sample are listed, as sequenced in a study of CD8+CD57+ T cells in acquired aplastic anemia. Patients selected for sequencing had displayed CD8+CD57+ cell expansion by flow cytometry. Investigators profiled TCR beta VDJ and CDR3 from genomic DNA template. In TCRdb, the reads were re-called with MiXCR into one record per CDR3 protein. The sample yields approximately 59,000 distinct CDR3 sequences, roughly 60% seen once. Sequencing used sorted CD4+, CD8+, or CD8+CD57+ T cells (not recorded which) from PBMCs. The receptor source for this set is a human donor with aplastic anemia.

This clonotype was counted a few times. This chain connects TRBV29-1 to TRBJ1-6; 11 bases line up with TRBD1. In germline, CDR1 is SQVTM, CDR2 ANQGSEA. This CDR3 comprises 13 residues. Trimming removed 6 bases from V and 11 bases from J; junction bases left unmatched: 6. CDR3 DNA: TGCAGCGTGTGGACAGGGGGCAGAACACCCCTCCACTTT. This encodes CSVWTGGRTPLHF.

This clonotype was picked up many times. The chain is built from TRBV27 and TRBJ1-1, with a weak D call TRBD1 (5 bases). This CDR3 contains 13 residues. V gave up 5 bases and J gave up 3 bases, with 10 bases separating them. Germline CDR1 and CDR2: MNHEY and SMNVEV (reference sequence). The CDR3 DNA sequence: TGTGCCAGCAGTCCCCTGGGGCACACTGAAGCTTTCTTT. Protein: CASSPLGHTEAFF.

The chain employs TRBV19 and TRBJ2-5; 10 bases line up with TRBD2. The CDR3 sequence is 16 residues long. Losses at the gene ends were 5 bases for V and 0 bases for J; bases not matched to a gene: 6. The V gene's germline CDR1 is LNHDA and CDR2 SQIVND (reference sequence). The CDR3: CASSPSGGSYQETQYF. The CDR3 DNA is TGTGCCAGTAGTCCTAGCGGGGGTTCGTACCAAGAGACCCAGTACTTC.

A word on this clonotype: One end of the junction fails to match germline, which may point to a read error. The chain couples TRBV13 to TRBJ2-5; tentative D call: TRBD1 (5 bases). The assigned J gene may be wrong: the sequence end matches TRBJ2-7 better. Looked up from germline, CDR1 is PRHDT and CDR2 is FYEKMQ (reference sequence). CDR3 length equals 14 residues. The CDR3 coding sequence is TGTGCCAGCAGCTTCCGACAGAGCTCCTCCGAGCAGTACTTC. This codes for CASSFRQSSSEQYF.

Worth noting for this clonotype: A much larger clone is a single base away; this may be a read error. The J gene is TRBJ2-5, the V gene TRBV20-1; perhaps TRBD2 as D (6 bases). Trimming stripped 0 bases from V and 5 bases from J, with 16 bases between. The CDR3 extends over 15 amino acids. In germline, CDR1 is DFQATT, CDR2 SNEGSKA (reference sequence). The CDR3 region has the DNA TGCAGTGCTAGAGATAGGGCGGCGGGGAGTGAGACCCAGTACTTC. Protein product: CSARDRAAGSETQYF.

This rearrangement joins TRBV6-5 to TRBJ2-7; 7 bases are a match to TRBD2. Germline V gives CDR1 MNHEY, CDR2 SVGAGI. The CDR3 contains 17 residues. With 4 bases clipped from V and 0 bases from J, the junction kept 12 bases outside the gene matches. CDR3 DNA sequence: TGTGCCAGCAGTTTACTACCTCTATCTAGCGGCTCCTACGAGCAGTACTTC. Its protein product is CASSLLPLSSGSYEQYF.

The sample holds many counts of this clonotype. A much larger clone lies a single base off, so this may be a read error. The rearrangement joins TRBV10-3 to TRBJ2-7; 7 nucleotides line up with TRBD1. J was trimmed by 1 base and V by 10 bases; bases with no gene match: 16. Germline assignment: CDR1 ENHRY and CDR2 SYGVKD. This CDR3 comprises 16 residues. CDR3 region: CATSTESGTVSYEQYF. DNA for the CDR3: TGTGCCACCAGCACAGAATCCGGGACAGTGTCCTACGAGCAGTACTTC.

This clonotype was counted only a few times. Germline and junction disagree at one end, which may indicate a read error. The CDR3 spells CASSVARAGGMDERFF. The CDR3 bases are TGTGCCAGTAGCGTAGCAAGGGCGGGGGGGATGGATGAGCGGTTCTTC. This rearrangement joins TRBV9 to TRBJ2-1, with TRBD2 matching over 9 bases. CDR3 length: 16 residues. Germline CDR1 SGDLS, CDR2 YYNGEE.

The rearrangement uses TRBV7-3 and TRBJ2-1; 10 bases align to TRBD2. The CDR3 is 16 amino acids. Germline CDR1 SGHTA, CDR2 FQGTGA. V lost 0 bases and J lost 3; bases outside the gene matches: 2. The CDR3 nucleotides read TGTGCCAGCAGCTTAACGGCTAGCGGGGGCTACAATGAGCAGTTCTTC. It yields the protein CASSLTASGGYNEQFF.

The V call is TRBV10-2, the J call TRBJ2-3, with D possibly being TRBD1 or TRBD2 (5 bases each). Germline V gene lookup returns CDR1 WSHSY and CDR2 SAAADI. V lost 10 bases, J lost 4 bases, and 15 bases lay in between. This CDR3 region has 13 residues. CDR3 amino acids: CATTGTISDTQYF. The DNA for the CDR3 is TGCGCCACTACGGGGACGATCTCAGATACGCAGTATTTT.

The chain links TRBV2 to TRBJ1-6, with D possibly being TRBD1 (5 bases). Germline V gene sequence: CDR1 SNHLY, CDR2 FYNNEI. There are 13 residues in the CDR3. The ends were cut back, 3 bases at V and 10 bases at J, with 10 bases in the middle. Written as DNA, the CDR3 is TGTGCCAGCAGTGATGACAGAAACTCACCCCTCCACTTT. Amino acids: CASSDDRNSPLHF.

The chain joins TRBV19 to TRBJ2-5, with 8 bases lining up with TRBD1. V shed 1 base, J shed 5 bases, and the junction held 6 bases outside the gene matches. CDR1 is LNHDA and CDR2 is SQIVND in the germline V gene (reference sequence). The CDR3 spans 15 residues. The CDR3: CASSIVDRGGETQYF. CDR3 DNA: TGTGCCAGTAGTATAGTCGACAGGGGCGGCGAGACCCAGTACTTC.

This clonotype was observed many times. The V gene is TRBV7-9, the J gene TRBJ2-7, with 7 bases aligning to TRBD1. The germline gives CDR1 SEHNR, CDR2 FQNEAQ (reference sequence). Trimming cost V 1 base and J 2 bases; bases outside gene matches: 5. CDR3 size: 15 residues. CDR3 nucleotides: TGTGCCAGCAGCTTAGGGCGGCAGGGGGCCTACGAGCAGTACTTC. This translates into CASSLGRQGAYEQYF.